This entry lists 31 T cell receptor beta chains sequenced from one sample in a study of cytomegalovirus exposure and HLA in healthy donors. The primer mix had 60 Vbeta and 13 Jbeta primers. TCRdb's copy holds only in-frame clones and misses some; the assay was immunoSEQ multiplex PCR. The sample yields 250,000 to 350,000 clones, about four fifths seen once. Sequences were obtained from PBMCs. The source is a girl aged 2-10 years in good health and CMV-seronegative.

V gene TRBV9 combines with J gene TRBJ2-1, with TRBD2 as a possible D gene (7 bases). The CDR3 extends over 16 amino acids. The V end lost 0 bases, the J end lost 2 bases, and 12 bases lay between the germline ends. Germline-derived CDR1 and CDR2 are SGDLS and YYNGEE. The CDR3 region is CASSVDPGGTYNEQFF. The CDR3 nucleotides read TGTGCCAGCAGCGTAGACCCGGGGGGCACCTACAATGAGCAGTTCTTC.

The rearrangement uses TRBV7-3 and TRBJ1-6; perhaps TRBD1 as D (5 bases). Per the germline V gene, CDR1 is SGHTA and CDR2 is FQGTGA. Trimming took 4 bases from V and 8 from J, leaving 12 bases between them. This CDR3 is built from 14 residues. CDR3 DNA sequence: TGTGCCAGCAGCTCGGGACTCCCCGATTCACCCCTCCACTTT. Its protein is CASSSGLPDSPLHF.

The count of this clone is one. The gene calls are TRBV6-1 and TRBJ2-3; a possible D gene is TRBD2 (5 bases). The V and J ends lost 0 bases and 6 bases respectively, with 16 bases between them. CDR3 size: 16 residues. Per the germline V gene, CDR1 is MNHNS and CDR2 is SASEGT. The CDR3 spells CASSEAPSGPPDTQYF. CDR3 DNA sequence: TGTGCCAGCAGTGAAGCGCCCAGCGGTCCCCCGGATACGCAGTATTTT.

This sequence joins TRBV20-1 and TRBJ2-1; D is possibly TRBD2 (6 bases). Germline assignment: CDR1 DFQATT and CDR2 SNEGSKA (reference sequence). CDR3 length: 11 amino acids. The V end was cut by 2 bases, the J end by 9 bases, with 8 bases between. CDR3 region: CSARLAREQFF. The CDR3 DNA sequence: TGCAGTGCTAGACTAGCGCGTGAGCAGTTCTTC.

CDR3 DNA sequence: TGTGCCACTTCCTGGAGAGAATATAATTCACCCCTCCACTTT. Protein: CATSWREYNSPLHF. The chain carries TRBV7-3 and TRBJ1-6; D gene unclear. The V gene lost 10 bases and the J gene lost 4 bases, with 14 bases spanning the gap. CDR3 length equals 14 residues. Germline V gene sequence: CDR1 SGHTA, CDR2 FQGTGA.

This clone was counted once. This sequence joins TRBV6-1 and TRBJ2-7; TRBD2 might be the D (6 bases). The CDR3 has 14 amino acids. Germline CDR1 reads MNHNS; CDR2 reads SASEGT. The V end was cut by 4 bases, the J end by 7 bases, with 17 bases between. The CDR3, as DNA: TGTGCCAGCAGTGTAGGCGGGACCGGTTGGGAGCAGTACTTC. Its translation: CASSVGGTGWEQYF.

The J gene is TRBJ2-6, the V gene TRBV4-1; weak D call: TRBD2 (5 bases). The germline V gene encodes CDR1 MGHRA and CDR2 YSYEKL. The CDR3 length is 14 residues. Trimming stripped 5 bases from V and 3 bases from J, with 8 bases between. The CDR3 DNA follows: TGCGCCAGCAGCTCCCGGGGTGGGGCCAACGTCCTGACTTTC. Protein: CASSSRGGANVLTF.

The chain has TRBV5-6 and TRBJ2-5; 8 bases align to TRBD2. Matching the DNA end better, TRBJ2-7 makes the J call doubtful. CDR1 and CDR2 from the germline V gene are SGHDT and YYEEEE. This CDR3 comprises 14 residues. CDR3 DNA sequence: TGTGCCAGCAGAGGACTAGCAGCCTCCTACGAGCAGTACTTC. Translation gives CASRGLAASYEQYF.

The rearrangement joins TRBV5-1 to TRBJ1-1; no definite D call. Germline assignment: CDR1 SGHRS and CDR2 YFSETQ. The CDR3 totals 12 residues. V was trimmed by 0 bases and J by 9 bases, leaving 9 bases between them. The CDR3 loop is CASSLDRLQAFF. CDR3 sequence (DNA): TGCGCCAGCAGCTTGGATCGTCTCCAAGCTTTCTTT.

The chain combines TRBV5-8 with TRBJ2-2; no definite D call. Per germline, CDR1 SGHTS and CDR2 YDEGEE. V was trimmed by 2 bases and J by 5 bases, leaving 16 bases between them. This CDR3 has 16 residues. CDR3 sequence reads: CASSLTVNLGTGELFF. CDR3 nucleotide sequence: TGTGCCAGCAGCTTAACAGTAAATTTGGGTACCGGGGAGCTGTTTTTT.

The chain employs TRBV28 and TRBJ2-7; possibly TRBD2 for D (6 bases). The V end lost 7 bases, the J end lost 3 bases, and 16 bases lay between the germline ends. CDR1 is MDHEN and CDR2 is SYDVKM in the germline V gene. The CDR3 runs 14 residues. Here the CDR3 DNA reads TGTGCCAGCACCCCCGGGACTTTTGACTACGAGCAGTACTTC. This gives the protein CASTPGTFDYEQYF.

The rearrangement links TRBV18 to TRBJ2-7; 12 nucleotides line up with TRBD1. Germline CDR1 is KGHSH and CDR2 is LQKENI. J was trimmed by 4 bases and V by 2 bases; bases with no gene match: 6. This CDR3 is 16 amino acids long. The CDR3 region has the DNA TGTGCCAGCTCACCATCATCGGGACAGGGGGCTTACGAGCAGTACTTC. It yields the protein CASSPSSGQGAYEQYF.

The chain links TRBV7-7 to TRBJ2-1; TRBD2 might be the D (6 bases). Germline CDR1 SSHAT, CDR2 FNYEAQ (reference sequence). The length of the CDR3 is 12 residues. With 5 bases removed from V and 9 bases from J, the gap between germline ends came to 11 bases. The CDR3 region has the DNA TGTGCCAGCAGCCCCCGACTAGGTGAGCAGTTCTTC. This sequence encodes CASSPRLGEQFF.

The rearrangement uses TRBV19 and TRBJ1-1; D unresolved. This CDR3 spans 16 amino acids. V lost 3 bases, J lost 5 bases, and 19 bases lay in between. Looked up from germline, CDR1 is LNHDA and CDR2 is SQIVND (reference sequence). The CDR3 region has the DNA TGTGCCAGTAGTATCGGAGGGTTGGATAGTGGGACTGAAGCTTTCTTT. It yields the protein CASSIGGLDSGTEAFF.

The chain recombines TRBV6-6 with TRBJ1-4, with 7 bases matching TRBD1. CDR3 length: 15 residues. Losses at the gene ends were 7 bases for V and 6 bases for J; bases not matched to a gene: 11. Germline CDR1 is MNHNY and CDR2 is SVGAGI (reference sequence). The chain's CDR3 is CASTLPDRVYEKLFF. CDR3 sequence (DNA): TGTGCCAGCACCCTCCCTGACAGGGTATATGAAAAACTGTTTTTT.

The DNA of the CDR3 is TGTGCCAGCACCCCTACAGCGGGGGGGACATACGATGAGCAGTTCTTC. Protein product: CASTPTAGGTYDEQFF. The chain recombines TRBV7-8 with TRBJ2-1; the match to TRBD2 covers 10 bases. Per germline, CDR1 SGHVS and CDR2 FQNEAQ. The CDR3 loop spans 16 amino acids. With V trimmed by 7 bases and J by 8 bases, 14 bases remained unmatched.

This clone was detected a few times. CDR3 sequence: CASRKGQREQETQYF. CDR3 nucleotides: TGTGCCAGCAGGAAGGGACAGAGGGAACAAGAGACCCAGTACTTC. The chain joins TRBV6-5 to TRBJ2-5; TRBD1 matches 7 bases. Germline loops: CDR1 MNHEY, CDR2 SVGAGI. The CDR3 runs to 15 residues. The J segment lost 2 bases and the V segment lost 6 bases, leaving 9 bases of the junction unmatched.

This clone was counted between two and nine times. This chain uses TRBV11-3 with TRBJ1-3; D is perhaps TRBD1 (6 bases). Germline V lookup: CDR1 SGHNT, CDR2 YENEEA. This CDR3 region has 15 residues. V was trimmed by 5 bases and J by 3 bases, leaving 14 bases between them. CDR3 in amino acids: CASSPQGWYGNTIYF. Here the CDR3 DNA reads TGTGCCAGCAGCCCACAGGGTTGGTATGGAAACACCATATATTTT.

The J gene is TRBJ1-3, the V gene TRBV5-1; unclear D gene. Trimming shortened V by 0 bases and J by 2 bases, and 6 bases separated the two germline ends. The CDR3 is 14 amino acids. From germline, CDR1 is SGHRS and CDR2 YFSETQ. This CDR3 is CASSLDTPGNTIYF. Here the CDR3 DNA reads TGCGCCAGCAGCTTGGACACGCCTGGAAACACCATATATTTT.

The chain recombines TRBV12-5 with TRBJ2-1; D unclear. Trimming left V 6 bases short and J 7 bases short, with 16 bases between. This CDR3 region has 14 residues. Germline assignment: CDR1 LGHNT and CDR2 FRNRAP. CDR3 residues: CASGHSELWNEQFF. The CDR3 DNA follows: TGTGCTAGTGGGCATTCTGAGCTGTGGAATGAGCAGTTCTTC.

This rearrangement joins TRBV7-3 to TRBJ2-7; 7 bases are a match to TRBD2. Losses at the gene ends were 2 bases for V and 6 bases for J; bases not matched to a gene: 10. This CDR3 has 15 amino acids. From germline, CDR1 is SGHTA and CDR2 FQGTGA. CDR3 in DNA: TGTGCCAGCAGCTTACGCGGGAGTGAAAATAGCGAGCAGTACTTC. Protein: CASSLRGSENSEQYF.

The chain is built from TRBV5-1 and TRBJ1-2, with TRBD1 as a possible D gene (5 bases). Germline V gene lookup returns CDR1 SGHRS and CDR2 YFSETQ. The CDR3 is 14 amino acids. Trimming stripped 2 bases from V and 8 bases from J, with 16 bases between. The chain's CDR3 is CASSFDQRTPGYTF. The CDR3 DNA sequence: TGCGCCAGCAGCTTCGACCAAAGGACACCGGGCTACACCTTC. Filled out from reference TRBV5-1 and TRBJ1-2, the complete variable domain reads KAGVTQTPRYLIKTRGQQVTLSCSPISGHRSVSWYQQTPGQGLQFLFEYFSETQRNKGNFPGRFSGRQFSNSRSEMNVSTLELGDSALYLCASSFDQRTPGYTFGSGTRLTVV.

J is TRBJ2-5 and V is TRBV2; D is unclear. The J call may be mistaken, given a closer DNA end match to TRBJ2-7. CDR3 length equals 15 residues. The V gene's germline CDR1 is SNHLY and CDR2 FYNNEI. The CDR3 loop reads CASSERGRHPYEQYF. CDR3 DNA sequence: TGTGCCAGCAGTGAGAGAGGCCGGCATCCCTACGAGCAGTACTTC.

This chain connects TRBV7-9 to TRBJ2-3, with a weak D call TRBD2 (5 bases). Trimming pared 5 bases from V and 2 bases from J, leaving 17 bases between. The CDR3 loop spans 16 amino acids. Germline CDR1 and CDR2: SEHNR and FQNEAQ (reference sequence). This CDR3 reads CASSRLERGVTDTQYF. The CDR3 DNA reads TGTGCCAGCAGCCGGTTAGAACGGGGTGTCACAGATACGCAGTATTTT.

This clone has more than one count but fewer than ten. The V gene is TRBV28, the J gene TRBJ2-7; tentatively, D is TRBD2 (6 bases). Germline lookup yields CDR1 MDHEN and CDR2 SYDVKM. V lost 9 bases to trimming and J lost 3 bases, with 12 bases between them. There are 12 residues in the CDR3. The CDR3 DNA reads TGTGCCAGTGCCGGGGGTAACTACGAGCAGTACTTC. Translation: CASAGGNYEQYF.

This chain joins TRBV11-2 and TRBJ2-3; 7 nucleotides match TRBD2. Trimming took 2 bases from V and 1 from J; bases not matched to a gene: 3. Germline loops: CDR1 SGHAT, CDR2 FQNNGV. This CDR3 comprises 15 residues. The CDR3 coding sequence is TGTGCCAGCAGCTTATGGGCGGGAGGCACAGATACGCAGTATTTT. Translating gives CASSLWAGGTDTQYF.

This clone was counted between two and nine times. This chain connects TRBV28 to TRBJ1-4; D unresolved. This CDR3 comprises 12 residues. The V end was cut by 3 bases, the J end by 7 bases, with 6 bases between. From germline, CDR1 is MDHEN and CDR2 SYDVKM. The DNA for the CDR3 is TGTGCCAGCAGTTTGTATAGTGAAAAACTGTTTTTT. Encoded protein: CASSLYSEKLFF.

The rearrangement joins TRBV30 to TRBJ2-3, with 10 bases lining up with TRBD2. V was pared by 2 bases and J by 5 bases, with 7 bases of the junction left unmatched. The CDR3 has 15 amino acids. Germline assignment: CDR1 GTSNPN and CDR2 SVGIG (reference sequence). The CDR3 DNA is TGTGCCTGGAGTATTGGAGCGGGAGGGCAAGATACGCAGTATTTT. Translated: CAWSIGAGGQDTQYF.

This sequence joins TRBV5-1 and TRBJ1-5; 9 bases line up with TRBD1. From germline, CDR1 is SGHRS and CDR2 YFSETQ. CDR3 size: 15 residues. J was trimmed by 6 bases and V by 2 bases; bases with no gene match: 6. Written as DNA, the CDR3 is TGCGCCAGCAGCTTTCCGGGACAGGGTCCTCAGCCCCAGCATTTT. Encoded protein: CASSFPGQGPQPQHF. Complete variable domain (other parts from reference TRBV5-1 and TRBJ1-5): KAGVTQTPRYLIKTRGQQVTLSCSPISGHRSVSWYQQTPGQGLQFLFEYFSETQRNKGNFPGRFSGRQFSNSRSEMNVSTLELGDSALYLCASSFPGQGPQPQHFGDGTRLSIL.

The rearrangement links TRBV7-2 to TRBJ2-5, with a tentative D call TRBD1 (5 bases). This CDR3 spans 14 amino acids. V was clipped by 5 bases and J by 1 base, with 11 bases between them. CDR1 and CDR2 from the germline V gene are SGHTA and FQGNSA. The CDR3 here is CASSLTTAQETQYF. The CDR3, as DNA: TGTGCCAGCAGCCTAACGACAGCCCAAGAGACCCAGTACTTC.

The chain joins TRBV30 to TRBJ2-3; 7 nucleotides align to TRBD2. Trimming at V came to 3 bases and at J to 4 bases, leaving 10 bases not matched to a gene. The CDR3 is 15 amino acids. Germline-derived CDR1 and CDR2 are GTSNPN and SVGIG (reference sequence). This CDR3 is CAWRRERGEADTQYF. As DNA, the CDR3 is TGTGCCTGGAGGCGGGAGAGGGGCGAGGCAGATACGCAGTATTTT.